The source of this T cell receptor (beta chain) is a study of T cells after yellow fever vaccination. Study-wide results and caveats: A weaker secondary response peaked on day 5, the primary on day 15. The CD4 compartment and the CD8 compartment contained a small share of clonotypes in common. Among primary-vaccination clones, most reappeared after the booster, at just under 98% for CD4 and more than 75% for CD8.

CDR1 and CDR2 from the germline V gene are DFQATT and SNEGSKA (reference sequence). This CDR3 has 14 residues. Trimming removed 5 bases at V and 2 bases at J, with 15 bases between. Concerning this clonotype itself: Its antigen is unidentified.

Production of TCR cDNA was by 5'RACE template switching, which also added a universal primer site and UMIs. One entry per CDR3 protein, called by TCRdb with MiXCR from the 5' RACE reads. Here the sample spans more than 300,000 distinct CDR3 sequences, approximately 4% being singletons. The rearrangement links TRBV20-1 to TRBJ1-2, with D possibly being TRBD1 (5 bases). The clonotype originates from a man between 18 and 29 years old who received the YFV17D yellow fever vaccine. Sample: PBMCs, taken 15 days after the yellow fever booster vaccination. DNA of the CDR3: TGCAGTGCTCTGGGATGGGACCAAAACTATGGCTACACCTTC. This encodes CSALGWDQNYGYTF.